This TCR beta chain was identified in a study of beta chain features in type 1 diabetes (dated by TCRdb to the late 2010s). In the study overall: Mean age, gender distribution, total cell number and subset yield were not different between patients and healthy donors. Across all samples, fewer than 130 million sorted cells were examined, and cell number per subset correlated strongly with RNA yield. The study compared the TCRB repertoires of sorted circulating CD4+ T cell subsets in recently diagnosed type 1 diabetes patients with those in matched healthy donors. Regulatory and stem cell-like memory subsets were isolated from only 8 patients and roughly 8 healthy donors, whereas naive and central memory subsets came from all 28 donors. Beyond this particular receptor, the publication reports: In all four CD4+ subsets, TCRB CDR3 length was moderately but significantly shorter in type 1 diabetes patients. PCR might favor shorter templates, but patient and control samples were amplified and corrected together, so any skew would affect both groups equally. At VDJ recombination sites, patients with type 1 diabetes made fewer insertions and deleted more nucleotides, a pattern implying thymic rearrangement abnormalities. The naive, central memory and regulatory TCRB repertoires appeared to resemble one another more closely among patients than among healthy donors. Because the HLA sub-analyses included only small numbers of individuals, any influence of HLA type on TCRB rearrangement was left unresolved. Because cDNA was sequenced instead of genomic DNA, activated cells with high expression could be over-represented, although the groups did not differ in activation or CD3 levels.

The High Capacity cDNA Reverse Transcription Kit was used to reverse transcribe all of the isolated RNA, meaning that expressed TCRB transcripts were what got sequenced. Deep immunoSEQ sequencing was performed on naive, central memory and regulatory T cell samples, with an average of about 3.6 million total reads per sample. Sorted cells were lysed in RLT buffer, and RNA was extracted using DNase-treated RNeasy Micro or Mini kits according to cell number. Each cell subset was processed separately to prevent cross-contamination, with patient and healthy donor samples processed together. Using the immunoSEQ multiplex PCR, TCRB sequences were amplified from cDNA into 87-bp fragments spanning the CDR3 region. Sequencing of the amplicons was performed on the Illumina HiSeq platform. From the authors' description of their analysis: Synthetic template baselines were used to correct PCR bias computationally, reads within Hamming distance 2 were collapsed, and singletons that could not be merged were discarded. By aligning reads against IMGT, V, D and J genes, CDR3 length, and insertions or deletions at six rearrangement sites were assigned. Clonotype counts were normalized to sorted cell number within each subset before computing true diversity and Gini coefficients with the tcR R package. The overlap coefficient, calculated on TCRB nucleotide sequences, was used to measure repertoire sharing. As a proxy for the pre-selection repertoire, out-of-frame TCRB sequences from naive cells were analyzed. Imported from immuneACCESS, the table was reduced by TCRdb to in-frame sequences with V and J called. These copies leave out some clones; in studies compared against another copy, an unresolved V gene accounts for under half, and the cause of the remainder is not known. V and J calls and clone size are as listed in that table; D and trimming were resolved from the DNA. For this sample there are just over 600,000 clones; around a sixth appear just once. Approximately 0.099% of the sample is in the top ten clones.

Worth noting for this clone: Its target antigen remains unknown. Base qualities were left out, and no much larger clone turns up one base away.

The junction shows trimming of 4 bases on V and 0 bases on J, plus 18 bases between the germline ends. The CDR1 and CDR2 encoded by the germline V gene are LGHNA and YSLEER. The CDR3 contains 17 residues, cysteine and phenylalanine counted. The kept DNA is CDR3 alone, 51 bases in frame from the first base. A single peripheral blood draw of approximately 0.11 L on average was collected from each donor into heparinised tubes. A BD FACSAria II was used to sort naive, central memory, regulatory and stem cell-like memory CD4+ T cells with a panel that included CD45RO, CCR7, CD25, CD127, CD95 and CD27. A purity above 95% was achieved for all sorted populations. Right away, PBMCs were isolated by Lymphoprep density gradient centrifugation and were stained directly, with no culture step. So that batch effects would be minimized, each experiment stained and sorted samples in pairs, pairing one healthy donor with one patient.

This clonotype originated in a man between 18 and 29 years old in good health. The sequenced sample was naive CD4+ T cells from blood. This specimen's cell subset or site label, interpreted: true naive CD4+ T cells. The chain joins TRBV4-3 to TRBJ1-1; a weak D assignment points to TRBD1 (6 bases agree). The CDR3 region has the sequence CASSRGLSGHLNTEAFF. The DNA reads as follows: TGCGCCAGCAGCCGAGGACTGTCGGGACATCTGAACACTGAAGCTTTCTTT.